This T cell receptor beta chain was captured by sequencing in a study of CD8 T cells in ankylosing spondylitis. Study-wide results and limits: Disease-linked clones reportedly showed significant enrichment in matched ankylosing spondylitis synovial fluid. Characteristic of ankylosing spondylitis blood, it appeared, was a TCR beta motif comprising several highly homologous variants. Disease-linked clones bore a CD8+ phenotype and were relatively rare in peripheral blood.

Generation of TCR beta libraries employed quantitative 5'-RACE incorporating molecular barcodes. TCRdb used MiXCR to reprocess the 5' RACE reads, holding one entry per CDR3 protein. The table lists approximately 400,000 distinct CDR3 sequences, 17% of them singletons. As for this clonotype: Its antigen remains unknown.

Material for sequencing was blood, either unsorted or a sorted T cell fraction (not recorded which). The sequence was obtained from a male donor with ankylosing spondylitis.

The CDR3 spells CASSIWAGGLKNEQFF. The CDR3 coding sequence is TGTGCCAGTAGTATTTGGGCGGGAGGGCTGAAGAATGAGCAGTTCTTC. The chain employs TRBV19 and TRBJ2-1; 9 nucleotides align to TRBD2. The germline V gene has CDR1 LNHDA and CDR2 SQIVND (reference sequence). This CDR3 contains 16 residues. After removal of 3 bases from V and 7 bases from J, the junction contained 10 bases not matched to a gene.